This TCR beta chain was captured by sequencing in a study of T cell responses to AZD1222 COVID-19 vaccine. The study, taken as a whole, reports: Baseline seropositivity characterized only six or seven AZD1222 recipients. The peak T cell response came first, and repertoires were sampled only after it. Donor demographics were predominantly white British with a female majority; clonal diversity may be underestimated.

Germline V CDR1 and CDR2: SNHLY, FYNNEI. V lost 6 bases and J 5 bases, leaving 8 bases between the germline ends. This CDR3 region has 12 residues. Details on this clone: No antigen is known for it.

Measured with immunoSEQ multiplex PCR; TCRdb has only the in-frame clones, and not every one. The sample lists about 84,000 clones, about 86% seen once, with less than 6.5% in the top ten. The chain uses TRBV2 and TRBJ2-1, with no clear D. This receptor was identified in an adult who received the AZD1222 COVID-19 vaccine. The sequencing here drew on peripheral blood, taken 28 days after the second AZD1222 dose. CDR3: CASRADDNEQFF. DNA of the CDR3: TGTGCCAGCAGGGCCGACGACAATGAGCAGTTCTTC.